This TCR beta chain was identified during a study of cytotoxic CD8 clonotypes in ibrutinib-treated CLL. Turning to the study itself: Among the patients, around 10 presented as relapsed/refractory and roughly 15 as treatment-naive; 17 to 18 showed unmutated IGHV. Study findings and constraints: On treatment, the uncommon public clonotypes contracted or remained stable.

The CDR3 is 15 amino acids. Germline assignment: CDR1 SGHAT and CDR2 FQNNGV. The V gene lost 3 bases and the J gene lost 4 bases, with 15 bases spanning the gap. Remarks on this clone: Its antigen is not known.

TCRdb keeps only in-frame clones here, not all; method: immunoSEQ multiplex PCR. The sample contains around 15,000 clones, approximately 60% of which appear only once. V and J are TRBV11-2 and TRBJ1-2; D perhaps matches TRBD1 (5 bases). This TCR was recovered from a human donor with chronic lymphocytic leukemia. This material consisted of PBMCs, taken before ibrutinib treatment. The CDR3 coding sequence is TGTGCCAGCAGCTTCCCCGGGACTGGACTCTATGGCTACACCTTC. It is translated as CASSFPGTGLYGYTF. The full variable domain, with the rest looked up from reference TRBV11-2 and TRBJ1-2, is EAGVAQSPRYKIIEKRQSVAFWCNPISGHATLYWYQQILGQGPKLLIQFQNNGVVDDSQLPKDRFSAERLKGVDSTLKIQPAKLEDSAVYLCASSFPGTGLYGYTFGSGTRLTVV.